Below are 2 T cell receptor beta chains sequenced from a single sample in a study of OX40 agonist ivuxolimab in advanced cancers. Only in-frame clones appear in the TCRdb table, and some are missing; sequencing was by immunoSEQ multiplex PCR. Found here are 55,000 to 75,000 clones, approximately 86% of them singletons; the top ten hold less than 6.5%. Sequences were derived from CD4+ or CD8+ T cells sorted from blood, sampled in a trial of the OX40 agonist ivuxolimab. These receptors all come from an adult with an advanced solid tumor such as melanoma, head and neck, liver or kidney cancer.

This chain connects TRBV10-3 to TRBJ2-3, with TRBD2 matching over 7 bases. In germline, CDR1 is ENHRY, CDR2 SYGVKD. The trim removed 0 bases at V and 6 bases at J, leaving 3 bases unmatched. The CDR3 extends over 14 amino acids. The CDR3 loop reads CAISESGLSDTQYF. Written as DNA, the CDR3 is TGTGCCATCAGTGAGTCGGGACTATCCGATACGCAGTATTTT.

The V and J genes are TRBV6-4 and TRBJ1-2; D gene unclear. V dropped 3 bases and J dropped 7 bases, with 12 bases sitting between them. This CDR3 comprises 13 residues. The germline V gene has CDR1 MRHNA and CDR2 SNTAGT. CDR3 loop: CASSEEWGSGYTF. The CDR3 nucleotides are TGTGCCAGCAGTGAAGAGTGGGGTAGTGGCTACACCTTC.